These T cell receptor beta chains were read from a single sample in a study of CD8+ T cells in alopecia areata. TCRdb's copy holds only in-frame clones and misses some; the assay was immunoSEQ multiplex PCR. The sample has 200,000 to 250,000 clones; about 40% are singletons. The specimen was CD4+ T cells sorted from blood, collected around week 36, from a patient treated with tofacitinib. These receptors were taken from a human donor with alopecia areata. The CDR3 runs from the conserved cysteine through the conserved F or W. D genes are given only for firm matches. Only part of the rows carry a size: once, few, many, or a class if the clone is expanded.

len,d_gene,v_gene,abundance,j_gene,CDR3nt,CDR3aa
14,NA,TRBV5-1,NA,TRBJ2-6,TGCGCCAGCAGGAGGACAGCTGGGGCCAACGTCCTGACTTTC,CASRRTAGANVLTF
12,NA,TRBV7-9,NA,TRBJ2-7,TGTGCCAGCAGCTACAGCTCCTACGAGCAGTACTTC,CASSYSSYEQYF
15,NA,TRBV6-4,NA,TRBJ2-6,TGTGCCAGCAGTGACTGGGGGAGAGGGGCCAACGTCCTGACTTTC,CASSDWGRGANVLTF
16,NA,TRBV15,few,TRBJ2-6,TGTGCCACCAGCAGAGATCAGCGGTCTAGGGCCAACGTCCTGACTTTC,CATSRDQRSRANVLTF
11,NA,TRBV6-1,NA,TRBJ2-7,TGTGCCATCTGGGACTTCTACGAGCAGTACTTC,CAIWDFYEQYF
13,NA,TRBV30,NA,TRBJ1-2,TGTGCCTGGAATCCAGGCCAGAACTATGGCTACACCTTC,CAWNPGQNYGYTF
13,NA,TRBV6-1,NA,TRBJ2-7,TGTGCCAGCAGTAGGGACGGCTCCTACGAGCAGTACTTC,CASSRDGSYEQYF
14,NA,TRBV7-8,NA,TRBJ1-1,TGTGCCAGCAGCTTATCGGCAGGGGACACTGAAGCTTTCTTT,CASSLSAGDTEAFF
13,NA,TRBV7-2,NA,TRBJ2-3,TGTGCCAGCAGCTTAACTCAGACAGATACGCAGTATTTT,CASSLTQTDTQYF
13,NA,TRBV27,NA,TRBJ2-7,TGTGCCAGCAGCCACTACAGCTCCTACGAGCAGTACTTC,CASSHYSSYEQYF
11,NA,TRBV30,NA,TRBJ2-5,TGTGCCCAAACGGGTGAAGAGACCCAGTACTTC,CAQTGEETQYF
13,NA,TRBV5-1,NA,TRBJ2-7,TGCGCCAGCAGCCCAGCCGGGGGCTACGAGCAGTACTTC,CASSPAGGYEQYF
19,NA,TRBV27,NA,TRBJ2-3,TGTGCCAGCAGTTTTAGAGACAGGCCTTCCGAACCTAGCACAGATACGCAGTATTTT,CASSFRDRPSEPSTDTQYF
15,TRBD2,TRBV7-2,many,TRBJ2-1,TGCGTCACCTCGACTAGCGGGAGCAGGAGGAATGAGCAGTTCTTC,CVTSTSGSRRNEQFF
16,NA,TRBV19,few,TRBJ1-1,TGTGCCAGTACCAATGCGTTCGGGCAGATTAGCACTGAAGCTTTCTTT,CASTNAFGQISTEAFF
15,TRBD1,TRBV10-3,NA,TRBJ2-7,TGTGCCATCAGTGAGGCGGACAGGGAGAGATACGAGCAGTACTTC,CAISEADRERYEQYF
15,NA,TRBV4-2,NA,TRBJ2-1,TGTGCCAGCAGCCTGACTTACACGCGAGACAATGAGCAGTTCTTC,CASSLTYTRDNEQFF
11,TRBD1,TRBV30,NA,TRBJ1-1,TGTGCCGGAAACAGGGGCACTGAAGCTTTCTTT,CAGNRGTEAFF
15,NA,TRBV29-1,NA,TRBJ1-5,TGCAGCGTTGTTGTCGGAAGAGATAGCAATCAGCCCCAGCATTTT,CSVVVGRDSNQPQHF
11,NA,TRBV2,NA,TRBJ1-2,TGTGCCAGCAGTGCCTACTATGGCTACACCTTC,CASSAYYGYTF
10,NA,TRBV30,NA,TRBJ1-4,TGTGCCTGGGAGAATGAAAAACTGTTTTTT,CAWENEKLFF
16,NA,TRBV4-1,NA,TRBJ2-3,TGCGCCAGCAGCCAAGAACGAGACAGTCCCTTGAATACGCAGTATTTT,CASSQERDSPLNTQYF
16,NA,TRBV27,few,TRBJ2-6,TGTGCCAGCAGTCTAAACAGACCTTCTGGGGCCAACGTCCTGACTTTC,CASSLNRPSGANVLTF
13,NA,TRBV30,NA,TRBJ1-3,TGTGCCTGGAGGCGAGGAGCTGGAAACACCATATATTTT,CAWRRGAGNTIYF
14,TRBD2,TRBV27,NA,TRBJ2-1,TGTGCCAGCAGTCGACTAGCGGGAGAAGGGGAGCAGTTCTTC,CASSRLAGEGEQFF
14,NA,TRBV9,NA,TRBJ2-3,TGTGCCAGCAGCGTCCTGACGTTCACAGATACGCAGTATTTT,CASSVLTFTDTQYF
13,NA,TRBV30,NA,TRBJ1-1,TGTGCCTGGAGTGTGGACAGGAACACTGAAGCTTTCTTT,CAWSVDRNTEAFF
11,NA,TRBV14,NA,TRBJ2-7,TGTGCCAGCAGCCTAGCGAACGAGCAGTACTTC,CASSLANEQYF
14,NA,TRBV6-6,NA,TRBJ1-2,TGTGCCAGCAGTAAGGACGGTGCTAACTATGGCTACACCTTC,CASSKDGANYGYTF
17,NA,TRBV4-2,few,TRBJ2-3,TGTGCCAGCAGCCAAGTACGTGGCGGGACCGACACAGATACGCAGTATTTT,CASSQVRGGTDTDTQYF
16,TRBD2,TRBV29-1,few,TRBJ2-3,TGCAGCGTTGAGGGGAGTCTGGGGGGGACTACAGATACGCAGTATTTT,CSVEGSLGGTTDTQYF
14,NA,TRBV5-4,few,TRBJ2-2,TGTGCCAGCAGCCGCCAGGGAAACACCGGGGAGCTGTTTTTT,CASSRQGNTGELFF
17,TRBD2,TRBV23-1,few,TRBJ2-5,TGCGCCAGCAGTTTCTTCGTCCGGGGAGGGCCGGGAGAGACCCAGTACTTC,CASSFFVRGGPGETQYF
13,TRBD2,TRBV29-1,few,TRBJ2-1,TGCAGCGTTGATTCTAGCGGATACAATGAGCAGTTCTTC,CSVDSSGYNEQFF
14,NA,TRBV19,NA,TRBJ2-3,TGTGCCAGTAGGAGGCGGGTGAGCACAGATACGCAGTATTTT,CASRRRVSTDTQYF
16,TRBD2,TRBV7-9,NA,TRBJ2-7,TGTGCCAGCAGCTTAATTAGCGGGAGGGCCGCCTACGAGCAGTACTTC,CASSLISGRAAYEQYF
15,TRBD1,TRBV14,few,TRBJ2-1,TGTGCCAGCAGTCATCTGGGACAGGGATACAATGAGCAGTTCTTC,CASSHLGQGYNEQFF
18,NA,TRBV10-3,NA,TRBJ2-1,TGTGCCATCAGTGGAGTGACAGGAGGAAGGGGGTGGGCCAATGAGCAGTTCTTC,CAISGVTGGRGWANEQFF
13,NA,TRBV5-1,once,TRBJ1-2,TGCGCCAGCAGCTTGGATGTGGGGTATGGCTACACCTTC,CASSLDVGYGYTF
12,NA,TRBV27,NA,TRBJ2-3,TGTGCCAGCTCAGGGAGAGGAGATACGCAGTATTTT,CASSGRGDTQYF
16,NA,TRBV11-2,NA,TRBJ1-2,TGTGCCAGCAGCCAAGGAGGGCGGGGGCCCAGCTATGGCTACACCTTC,CASSQGGRGPSYGYTF
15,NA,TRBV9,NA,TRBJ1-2,TGTGCCAGCAGCGTAGATACAGGGAGGTTACGTGGCTACACCTTC,CASSVDTGRLRGYTF
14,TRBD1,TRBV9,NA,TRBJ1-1,TGTGCCAGCAGGCAGGGGGCTGGGAACACTGAAGCTTTCTTT,CASRQGAGNTEAFF
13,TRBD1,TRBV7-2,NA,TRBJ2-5,TGTGCCAGCACCGAGAGGGGGCAGGAGACCCAGTACTTC,CASTERGQETQYF
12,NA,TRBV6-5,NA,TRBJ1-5,TGTGCCAGCAGGAACAGGGATCAGCCCCAGCATTTT,CASRNRDQPQHF
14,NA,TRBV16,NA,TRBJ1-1,TGTGCCAGCAGCCGTCGAGGGATAGGGAGTGAAGCTTTCTTT,CASSRRGIGSEAFF
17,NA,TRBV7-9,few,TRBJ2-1,TGTGCCAGCAGCTTGAGGTCCGCGGGGATGACCTACAATGAGCAGTTCTTC,CASSLRSAGMTYNEQFF
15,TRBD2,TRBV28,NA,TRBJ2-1,TGTGCCAGCAGTTTATGGTCTAGCGGGGGAGTCGAGCAGTTCTTC,CASSLWSSGGVEQFF
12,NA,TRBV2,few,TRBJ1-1,TGTGCCAGCAGTGAAGTAGGGACTGAAGCTTTCTTT,CASSEVGTEAFF
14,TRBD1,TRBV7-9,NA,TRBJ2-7,TGTGCCAGCAGCCGGGGGACAGGGGCTCTCGAGCAGTACTTC,CASSRGTGALEQYF
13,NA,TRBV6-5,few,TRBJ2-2,TGTGCCAGCTCCAGCCCGCCTACCGGGGAGCTGTTTTTT,CASSSPPTGELFF